Below, 20 T cell receptor beta chains from the same sample are listed, as sequenced in a study of T cell responses to AZD1222 COVID-19 vaccine (dated by TCRdb to 2020 to 2022). The intended sense of this specimen's time point label: baseline before first vaccination. Library preparation employed the immunoSEQ multiplex PCR assay. TCRdb stores this immuneACCESS table with in-frame sequences only. Part of the clones is absent; in the studies checked, under half of the shortfall reflects unresolved V genes, and no reason is known for the rest. In all, the sample holds 150,000 to 180,000 clones, and under 95% of those were seen once. Under 20% of the sample is in the top ten clones. Sequencing used peripheral blood, obtained on day 0 of AZD1222 vaccination. These receptors were taken from an adult in good health.

Notes on this clone: The sample holds other DNA sequences that translate to the same CDR3. The chain couples TRBV28 to TRBJ1-2; 10 bases agree with TRBD1. The trim removed 5 bases at V and 8 bases at J, leaving 8 bases unmatched. The CDR3 consists of 14 residues. Germline CDR1 is MDHEN and CDR2 is SYDVKM. The CDR3 bases are TGTGCCAGCAGTGTTCCGGGACAGGGGAGAGGCTACACCTTC. Translated, it gives CASSVPGQGRGYTF.

The chain uses TRBV29-1 and TRBJ1-2; D unresolved. Germline assignment: CDR1 SQVTM and CDR2 ANQGSEA. The CDR3 spans 11 residues. Trimming stripped 6 bases from V and 7 bases from J, with 12 bases between. CDR3 residues: CSVRHGVGYTF. The CDR3 nucleotides read TGCAGCGTAAGGCATGGGGTTGGCTACACCTTC.

The chain uses TRBV6-5 and TRBJ1-1; no firm D call. Germline values: CDR1 MNHEY, CDR2 SVGAGI. Deletions cut 7 bases from V and 1 base from J, with 10 bases between. This CDR3 is built from 13 residues. CDR3 sequence: CASNITPNTEAFF. CDR3 nucleotides: TGTGCCAGCAATATAACCCCGAACACTGAAGCTTTCTTT.

The rearrangement joins TRBV27 to TRBJ1-5; D remains ambiguous. The CDR3 has 12 amino acids. Trimming took off 5 bases at V and 8 bases at J, with 10 bases between the two ends. Germline assignment: CDR1 MNHEY and CDR2 SMNVEV (reference sequence). The CDR3 loop reads CASSTSSEPQHF. The DNA for the CDR3 is TGTGCCAGCAGTACCTCGTCTGAGCCCCAGCATTTT.

J is TRBJ1-2 and V is TRBV19; the match to TRBD1 covers 10 bases. Unmatched junction bases numbered 3, after V lost 2 bases and J lost 6 bases. The CDR3 runs to 14 residues. Germline values: CDR1 LNHDA, CDR2 SQIVND (reference sequence). The CDR3 here is CASSIPGQGNGYTF. The CDR3 DNA follows: TGTGCCAGTAGTATACCGGGACAGGGGAATGGCTACACCTTC.

The gene calls are TRBV7-3 and TRBJ1-2, with 7 bases aligning to TRBD1. The CDR3 is 14 amino acids. Losses at the gene ends were 5 bases for V and 8 bases for J; bases not matched to a gene: 11. Germline CDR1 and CDR2: SGHTA and FQGTGA. The CDR3 protein is CASSPSTGFGGYTF. CDR3 in DNA: TGTGCCAGCAGCCCGTCGACAGGGTTTGGGGGCTACACCTTC.

This chain connects TRBV5-4 to TRBJ2-3, with D tentatively TRBD2 (6 bases). Germline V gene sequence: CDR1 SGHNT, CDR2 YYREEE (reference sequence). V lost 4 bases and J lost 2, with 11 bases in between. The CDR3 covers 14 residues. The CDR3 reads CASSRRDFTDTQYF. CDR3 coding DNA: TGTGCCAGCAGCAGACGGGACTTCACAGATACGCAGTATTTT.

This clone was counted a single time. The V and J genes are TRBV28 and TRBJ2-7, with 9 bases aligning to TRBD2. Germline CDR1 is MDHEN and CDR2 is SYDVKM. The CDR3 is 15 amino acids. V shed 6 bases, J shed 0 bases, and the junction held 6 bases outside the gene matches. The CDR3 bases are TGTGCCAGCAGCTATAGCGGGAGTCTCTCCTACGAGCAGTACTTC. It yields the protein CASSYSGSLSYEQYF.

This chain links TRBV3-1 (or the pseudogene TRBV3-2) with TRBJ2-5, with D perhaps matching TRBD2 (5 bases). The CDR3 covers 16 residues. The germline V gene has CDR1 LGHDT and CDR2 YNNKEL (reference sequence). Trimming cost V 4 bases and J 5 bases, with 20 bases left between them. The CDR3 DNA follows: TGTGCCAGCAGCCCCTTCCGGGATACAACCGGGGAGACCCAGTACTTC. It yields the protein CASSPFRDTTGETQYF.

This chain joins TRBV18 and TRBJ1-1, with D possibly being TRBD1 (5 bases). The germline V gene has CDR1 KGHSH and CDR2 LQKENI. Trimming took 2 bases from V and 0 from J, leaving 19 bases between them. The CDR3 sequence is 18 residues long. CDR3 bases: TGTGCCAGCTCACCAATCGGGGTAAGGGGAGTCATGAACACTGAAGCTTTCTTT. Translating it yields CASSPIGVRGVMNTEAFF.

This clone has a handful of counts. The V call is TRBV5-4, the J call TRBJ2-7, with TRBD1 identical over 10 bases. In germline, CDR1 is SGHNT, CDR2 YYREEE (reference sequence). The CDR3 is 14 residues long. V trimming: 6 bases; J trimming: 7 bases; junction bases outside the gene matches: 10. The DNA for the CDR3 is TGTGCCAGCACCTGGGACAGGGGTTCAGGGGAGCAGTACTTC. Translation gives CASTWDRGSGEQYF.

The gene calls are TRBV28 and TRBJ2-7; the D gene is possibly TRBD2 (6 bases). V lost 6 bases, J lost 3 bases, and 18 bases lay in between. The CDR3 is 15 residues long. Germline V gives CDR1 MDHEN, CDR2 SYDVKM. The CDR3 is CASRDRGAGHYEQYF. The CDR3 DNA follows: TGTGCCAGCAGGGACCGTGGGGCGGGGCACTACGAGCAGTACTTC. Using reference TRBV28 and TRBJ2-7 for the parts outside the CDR3, the full variable domain is DVKVTQSSRYLVKRTGEKVFLECVQDMDHENMFWYRQDPGLGLRLIYFSYDVKMKEKGDIPEGYSVSREKKERFSLILESASTNQTSMYLCASRDRGAGHYEQYFGPGTRLTVT.

This clone is a singleton in its sample. V and J are TRBV18 and TRBJ1-2; maybe TRBD1 (6 bases). Deletions cut 3 bases from V and 7 bases from J, with 12 bases between. This CDR3 region has 13 residues. The germline gives CDR1 KGHSH, CDR2 LQKENI. The CDR3 region has the DNA TGTGCCAGCTCACCGGGGGGGCTGGTTGGCTACACCTTC. It encodes CASSPGGLVGYTF.

The rearrangement links TRBV28 to TRBJ1-5; D is perhaps TRBD1 (6 bases). Germline V gene sequence: CDR1 MDHEN, CDR2 SYDVKM. V lost 5 bases to trimming and J lost 7 bases, with 24 bases between them. CDR3 length: 17 residues. The CDR3 is CASSLLHRAFYPQPQHF. The DNA of the CDR3 is TGTGCCAGCAGTCTTCTTCACAGGGCTTTTTATCCGCAGCCCCAGCATTTT.

The J gene is TRBJ2-2, the V gene TRBV2, with TRBD2 as a possible D gene (5 bases). CDR1 and CDR2 (germline): SNHLY, FYNNEI. Between the trimmed V and J ends, which lost 3 bases and 1 base, there was a span of 6 bases. The CDR3 runs 14 residues. DNA of the CDR3: TGTGCCAGCAGTGATGCGGGGAACACCGGGGAGCTGTTTTTT. As protein: CASSDAGNTGELFF.

The V call is TRBV19, the J call TRBJ1-5, with D hard to call. The germline gives CDR1 LNHDA, CDR2 SQIVND (reference sequence). The CDR3 is made up of 15 amino acids. V lost 7 bases to trimming and J lost 8 bases, with 21 bases between them. The CDR3 sequence is CASKRDPSKSEPQHF. CDR3 in DNA: TGTGCCAGTAAGCGGGATCCCTCAAAGAGTGAGCCCCAGCATTTT.

V is TRBV7-2 and J is TRBJ1-1; possibly TRBD1 for D (5 bases). CDR1 is SGHTA and CDR2 is FQGNSA in the germline V gene. V lost 0 bases, J lost 4 bases, and 9 bases lay in between. CDR3 size: 14 residues. CDR3 nucleotide sequence: TGTGCCAGCAGCTTAGCTGGGGCTCCCACTGAAGCTTTCTTT. This sequence encodes CASSLAGAPTEAFF.

CDR3 in amino acids: CATSPTGGYEQYF. CDR3 nucleotide sequence: TGTGCCACTTCCCCGACAGGCGGCTACGAGCAGTACTTC. The rearrangement uses TRBV24-1 and TRBJ2-7; TRBD1 is a possible D gene (6 bases). Germline lookup yields CDR1 KGHDR and CDR2 SFDVKD. The V and J ends lost 10 bases and 3 bases respectively, with 15 bases between them. The CDR3 totals 13 residues.

V gene TRBV24-1 combines with J gene TRBJ1-5; possibly TRBD1 for D (6 bases). Germline loops: CDR1 KGHDR, CDR2 SFDVKD. This CDR3 region has 13 residues. Trimming stripped 2 bases from V and 10 bases from J, with 11 bases between. The DNA of the CDR3 is TGTGCCACCAGTGATTACCAACAGGGCCCCCAGCATTTT. Its translation: CATSDYQQGPQHF.

This chain links TRBV30 with TRBJ1-1, with D possibly being TRBD1 (5 bases). V was cut by 7 bases and J by 4 bases, with 13 bases left in between. Germline CDR1 reads GTSNPN; CDR2 reads SVGIG (reference sequence). The CDR3 length is 12 residues. This CDR3 is CASDRGGTEAFF. The CDR3 region has the DNA TGTGCCTCGGATAGGGGAGGCACTGAAGCTTTCTTT. The full variable domain, its missing parts supplied by reference TRBV30 and TRBJ1-1, is SQTIHQWPATLVQPVGSPLSLECTVEGTSNPNLYWYRQAAGRGLQLLFYSVGIGQISSEVPQNLSASRPQDRQFILSSKKLLLSDSGFYLCASDRGGTEAFFGQGTRLTVV.